A selection of T cell receptor beta chains follows, all from one sample in a study of blood T cell repertoires in COVID-19. Here immunoSEQ multiplex PCR was the method, and the copy in TCRdb shows in-frame clones only, minus some. There are around 260,000 clones in the sample; over 75% occur only once, and roughly 0.87% lies in the top ten. The source material was peripheral blood. The receptors here all came from a human donor with COVID-19, enrolled during active disease. The donor label of this sample is uncertain. The CDR3 runs from the conserved cysteine through the conserved F or W. D genes are given only for firm matches. Clone size is stated in some rows and not others, as once, few, many or a class when expanded.

TRBV27,TRBJ2-3,-,TRBD2,TGTGCCAGCAGTAACCGACTAGCGGGAGGTACAGATACGCAGTATTTT,CASSNRLAGGTDTQYF
TRBV27,TRBJ2-7,-,-,TGTGCCAGCAGTCGAGACAGTTCGGACGAGCAGTACTTC,CASSRDSSDEQYF
TRBV6-2/TRBV6-3,TRBJ2-3,-,TRBD2,TGTGCCAGCAGTACCCCGCTGGGGACTAGCGGGAGCACAGATACGCAGTATTTT,CASSTPLGTSGSTDTQYF
TRBV30,TRBJ1-2,-,TRBD1,TGTGCCTGGAGTGTGGGGATACAGGGGAATGGCTACACCTTC,CAWSVGIQGNGYTF
TRBV9,TRBJ2-1,-,TRBD2,TGTGCCAGCAGCTACCCAGCGGGAGGGCGAGGAGATGAGCAGTTCTTC,CASSYPAGGRGDEQFF
TRBV28,TRBJ1-5,few,-,TGTGCCAGCAACAGGCCTGATCAGCCCCAGCATTTT,CASNRPDQPQHF
TRBV28,TRBJ2-7,few,TRBD1,TGTGCCAGCAGTTGGGACAGGGGGTTGTACGAGCAGTACTTC,CASSWDRGLYEQYF
TRBV10-3,TRBJ1-1,-,-,TGTGCCATCAGTGAGGACAGCGATATACCTTTCTTT,CAISEDSDIPFF
TRBV25-1,TRBJ1-6,-,-,TGTGCCAGCAGTAAGGGGTCGGGGGGACCCCTCCACTTT,CASSKGSGGPLHF
TRBV19,TRBJ2-5,few,-,TGTGCCAGTAGTATTGGGACTGCAGCAGGACAAGAGACCCAGTACTTC,CASSIGTAAGQETQYF
TRBV9,TRBJ2-1,-,TRBD1,TGTGCCAGCAGCGTGGCCGGACAGGCTATTGAGCAGTTCTTC,CASSVAGQAIEQFF
TRBV5-4,TRBJ1-2,once,TRBD1,TGTGCCAGCAGCCCAGGACAGGGAGGCTATGGCTACACCTTC,CASSPGQGGYGYTF
TRBV3-1/TRBV3-2,TRBJ2-4,-,TRBD2,TGTGCCAGCAGCCAAGCCTTCCTAGCGGGAGTGGGAGGCATTCAGTACTTC,CASSQAFLAGVGGIQYF
TRBV2,TRBJ2-2,-,TRBD2,TGTGCCAGCAGTGCATTTAGCGGGAGGGCCCCCGGGGAGCTGTTTTTT,CASSAFSGRAPGELFF
TRBV25-1,TRBJ2-1,-,-,TGTGCCAGCAGTTTTCAAGGAGCGACTGAGCAGTTCTTC,CASSFQGATEQFF
TRBV5-1,TRBJ2-1,-,TRBD2,TGCGCCAGCAGCTTTCCTAGCGGGGTGATCTCCTACAATGAGCAGTTCTTC,CASSFPSGVISYNEQFF
TRBV30,TRBJ2-7,few,TRBD2,TGTGCCTGTACACCTTCCGCTAGCGGGGTTTCCTACGAGCAGTACTTC,CACTPSASGVSYEQYF
TRBV28,TRBJ2-3,once,TRBD2,TGTGCCAGCAGCTCCCGTAGCGGGAGATCCACAGATACGCAGTATTTT,CASSSRSGRSTDTQYF
TRBV18,TRBJ1-5,-,-,TGTGCCAGCTCACCACTGCGGACAGAGGAGAAATCTTTT,CASSPLRTEEKSF
TRBV28,TRBJ2-7,-,-,TGTGCCAGCAGAAAGACAGCCTCCTACGAGCAGTACTTC,CASRKTASYEQYF